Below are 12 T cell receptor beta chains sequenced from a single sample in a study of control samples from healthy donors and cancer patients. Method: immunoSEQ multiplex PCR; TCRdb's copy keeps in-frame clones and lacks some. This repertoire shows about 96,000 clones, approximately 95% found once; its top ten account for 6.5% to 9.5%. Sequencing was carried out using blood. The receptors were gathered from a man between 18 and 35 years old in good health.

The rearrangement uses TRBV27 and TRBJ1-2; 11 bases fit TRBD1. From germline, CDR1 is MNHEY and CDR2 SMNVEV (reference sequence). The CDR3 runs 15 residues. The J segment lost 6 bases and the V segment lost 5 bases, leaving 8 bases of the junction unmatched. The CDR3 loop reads CASSPRPGQGDGYTF. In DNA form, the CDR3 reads TGTGCCAGCAGTCCGAGGCCGGGACAGGGGGATGGCTACACCTTC.

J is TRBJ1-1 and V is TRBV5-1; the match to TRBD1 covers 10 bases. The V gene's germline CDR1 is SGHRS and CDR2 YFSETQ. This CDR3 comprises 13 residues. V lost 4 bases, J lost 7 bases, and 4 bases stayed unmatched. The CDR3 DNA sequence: TGCGCCAGCAGCCCCTGGACAGGGGGTGAAGCTTTCTTT. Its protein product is CASSPWTGGEAFF.

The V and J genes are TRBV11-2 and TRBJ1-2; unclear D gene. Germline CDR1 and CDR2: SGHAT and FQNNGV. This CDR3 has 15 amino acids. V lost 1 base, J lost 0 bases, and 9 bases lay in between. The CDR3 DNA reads TGTGCCAGCAGCTTAGTCAGGTCGTCTAACTATGGCTACACCTTC. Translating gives CASSLVRSSNYGYTF. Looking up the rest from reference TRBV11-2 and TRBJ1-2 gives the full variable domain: EAGVAQSPRYKIIEKRQSVAFWCNPISGHATLYWYQQILGQGPKLLIQFQNNGVVDDSQLPKDRFSAERLKGVDSTLKIQPAKLEDSAVYLCASSLVRSSNYGYTFGSGTRLTVV.

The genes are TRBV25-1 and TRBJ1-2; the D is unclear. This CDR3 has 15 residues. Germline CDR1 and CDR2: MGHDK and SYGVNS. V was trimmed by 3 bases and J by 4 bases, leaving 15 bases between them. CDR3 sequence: CASSDPRTRFYGYTF. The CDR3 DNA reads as TGTGCCAGCAGTGACCCCCGAACACGATTCTATGGCTACACCTTC.

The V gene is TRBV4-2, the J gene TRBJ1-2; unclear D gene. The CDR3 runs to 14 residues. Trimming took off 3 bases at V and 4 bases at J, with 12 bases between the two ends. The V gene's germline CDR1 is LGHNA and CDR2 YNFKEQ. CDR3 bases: TGTGCCAGCAGCCAGCGAAAGTGGGGCTATGGCTACACCTTC. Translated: CASSQRKWGYGYTF.

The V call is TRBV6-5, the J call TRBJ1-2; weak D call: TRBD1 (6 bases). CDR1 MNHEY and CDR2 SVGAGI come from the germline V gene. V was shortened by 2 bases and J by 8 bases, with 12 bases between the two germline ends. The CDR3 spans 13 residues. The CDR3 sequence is CASSYMGARGYTF. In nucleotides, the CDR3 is TGTGCCAGCAGTTACATGGGGGCGCGGGGCTACACCTTC.

The CDR3 spells CASRTSGETTGELFF. The CDR3 DNA reads TGTGCCAGCAGGACTAGCGGGGAAACCACCGGGGAGCTGTTTTTT. The chain carries TRBV6-5 and TRBJ2-2; 11 bases align to TRBD2. Germline CDR1 reads MNHEY; CDR2 reads SVGAGI. There are 15 residues in the CDR3. V gave up 6 bases and J gave up 4 bases; unmatched junction bases: 4.

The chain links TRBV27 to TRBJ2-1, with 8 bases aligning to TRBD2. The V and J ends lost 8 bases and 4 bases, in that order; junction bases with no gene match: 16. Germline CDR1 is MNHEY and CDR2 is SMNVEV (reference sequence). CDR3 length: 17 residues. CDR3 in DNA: TGTGCCAGCCGGTCTTTAGGCGGGGGGTCCCATTACAATGAGCAGTTCTTC. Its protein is CASRSLGGGSHYNEQFF.

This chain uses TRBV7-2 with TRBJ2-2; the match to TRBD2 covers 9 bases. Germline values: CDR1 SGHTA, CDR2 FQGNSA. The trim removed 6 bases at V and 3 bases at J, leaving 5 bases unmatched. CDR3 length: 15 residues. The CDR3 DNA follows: TGTGCCAGCAGAGGCGGGAGGGAGTACACCGGGGAGCTGTTTTTT. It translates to CASRGGREYTGELFF.

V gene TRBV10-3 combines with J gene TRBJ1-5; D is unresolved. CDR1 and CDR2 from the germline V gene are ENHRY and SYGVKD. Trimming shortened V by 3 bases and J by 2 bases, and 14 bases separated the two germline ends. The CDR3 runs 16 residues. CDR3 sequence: CAISETVPHGNQPQHF. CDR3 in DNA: TGTGCCATCAGTGAAACAGTCCCACATGGCAATCAGCCCCAGCATTTT.

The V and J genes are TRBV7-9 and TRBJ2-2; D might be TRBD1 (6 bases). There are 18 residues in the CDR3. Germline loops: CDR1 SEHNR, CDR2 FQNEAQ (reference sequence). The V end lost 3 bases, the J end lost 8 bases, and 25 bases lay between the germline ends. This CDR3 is CASSFQPGTRHGSGELFF. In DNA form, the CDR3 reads TGTGCCAGCAGCTTCCAACCCGGGACACGCCACGGATCAGGGGAGCTGTTTTTT.

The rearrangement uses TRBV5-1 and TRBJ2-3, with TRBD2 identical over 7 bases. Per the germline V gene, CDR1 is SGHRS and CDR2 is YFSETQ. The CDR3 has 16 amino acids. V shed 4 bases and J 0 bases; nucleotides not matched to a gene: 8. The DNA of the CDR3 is TGCGCCAGCAGCCCGAGCGGGACGGCTAGCACAGATACGCAGTATTTT. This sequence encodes CASSPSGTASTDTQYF.